Below, 23 T cell receptor beta chains from the same sample are listed, as sequenced in a study of T cells in localized non-small cell lung cancer. TCRdb keeps only in-frame clones here, not all; method: immunoSEQ multiplex PCR. The sample includes 2,500 to 3,000 clones, around 20% seen only once; the top ten take approximately 19%. The sample consisted of lung tumor tissue, taken before any cancer treatment. The receptors stem from a woman aged 35-75 years with stage I lung adenocarcinoma.

The CDR3 bases are TGTGCCAGTAGTATCGGGAATGGGCCTGGCGTTCAGCCCCAGCATTTT. This encodes CASSIGNGPGVQPQHF. The chain has TRBV19 and TRBJ1-5; no clear D. V was trimmed by 3 bases and J by 6 bases, leaving 18 bases between them. The CDR3 runs to 16 residues. CDR1 is LNHDA, CDR2 SQIVND, per germline (reference sequence).

The V and J genes are TRBV14 and TRBJ1-2; 7 bases line up with TRBD1. Trimming at V came to 6 bases and at J to 2 bases, leaving 3 bases not matched to a gene. This CDR3 spans 13 amino acids. The V gene's germline CDR1 is SGHDN and CDR2 FVKESK. CDR3 nucleotides: TGTGCCAGCAGTAGGGACAGAAACTATGGCTACACCTTC. This codes for CASSRDRNYGYTF. The full variable domain, its missing parts supplied by reference TRBV14 and TRBJ1-2, is EAGVTQFPSHSVIEKGQTVTLRCDPISGHDNLYWYRRVMGKEIKFLLHFVKESKQDESGMPNNRFLAERTGGTYSTLKVQPAELEDSGVYFCASSRDRNYGYTFGSGTRLTVV.

The V and J genes are TRBV6-8 and TRBJ2-1; tentatively, D is TRBD1 or TRBD2 (5 bases each). The V gene lost 6 bases and the J gene lost 2 bases, with 17 bases spanning the gap. This CDR3 spans 16 amino acids. Germline CDR1 reads MNHGY; CDR2 reads SAAAGT. Here the CDR3 DNA reads TGTGCCAGCAGATCCTGGGACGGAAGACCCTACAATGAGCAGTTCTTC. This gives the protein CASRSWDGRPYNEQFF.

The chain joins TRBV6-8 to TRBJ1-3, with unresolved D. The germline gives CDR1 MNHGY, CDR2 SAAAGT. The CDR3 loop spans 13 amino acids. The V and J ends lost 5 bases and 0 bases respectively, with 5 bases between them. The DNA for the CDR3 is TGTGCCAGCAGTCTGAGCTCTGGAAACACCATATATTTT. It yields the protein CASSLSSGNTIYF.

This chain uses TRBV19 with TRBJ1-5; TRBD1 matches at 8 bases. The germline V gene has CDR1 LNHDA and CDR2 SQIVND (reference sequence). Germline trimming cut 7 bases from V and 1 base from J; bases unmatched to any gene: 9. This CDR3 region has 16 residues. The CDR3 loop is CASNGQGRMSNQPQHF. CDR3 sequence (DNA): TGTGCCAGTAACGGACAGGGCCGAATGAGCAATCAGCCCCAGCATTTT.

The chain couples TRBV18 to TRBJ2-7, with D perhaps matching TRBD1 (6 bases). The CDR3 consists of 15 residues. With 6 bases removed from V and 5 bases from J, the gap between germline ends came to 20 bases. Germline V gene lookup returns CDR1 KGHSH and CDR2 LQKENI. The CDR3 region has the DNA TGTGCCAGCTCCCCGAGCCAAGGACAGTCGAACGAGCAGTACTTC. Translated: CASSPSQGQSNEQYF.

This clone was counted between two and nine times. This chain connects TRBV6-8 to TRBJ2-7; 12 nucleotides align to TRBD2. The junction had 19 bases not matched to a gene; V was cut back by 7 bases and J by 3 bases. Germline loops: CDR1 MNHGY, CDR2 SAAAGT. The CDR3 runs to 19 residues. The CDR3 spells CASTRGQPTGLAGNYEQYF. CDR3 nucleotide sequence: TGTGCCAGCACCCGAGGGCAGCCGACCGGACTAGCGGGAAACTACGAGCAGTACTTC.

This clone is medium-sized. V usage is TRBV6-8 and J usage is TRBJ1-5, with 9 bases fitting TRBD1. The V gene's germline CDR1 is MNHGY and CDR2 SAAAGT. V lost 6 bases to trimming and J lost 7 bases; unmatched junction nucleotides: 10. The length of the CDR3 is 15 residues. Here the CDR3 DNA reads TGTGCCAGCAGATCCGGGACAGGGACTCTCCAGCCCCAGCATTTT. Its translation: CASRSGTGTLQPQHF.

This clone appeared a few times. The chain has TRBV18 and TRBJ1-6, with unresolved D. V shed 10 bases and J shed 10 bases, with 20 bases lying between them. The CDR3 length is 14 residues. The germline V gene has CDR1 KGHSH and CDR2 LQKENI. DNA of the CDR3: TGTGCCACCCACGGGCAACCGGAAGAATCACCCCTCCACTTT. Translation: CATHGQPEESPLHF.

This sequence joins TRBV19 and TRBJ2-1; 8 nucleotides line up with TRBD1. Germline loops: CDR1 LNHDA, CDR2 SQIVND (reference sequence). The CDR3 loop spans 15 amino acids. V was clipped by 4 bases and J by 3 bases; unmatched bases: 5. Here the CDR3 reads CASSTDRGIYNEQFF. CDR3 nucleotides: TGTGCCAGTAGTACCGACAGGGGAATCTACAATGAGCAGTTCTTC. The variable domain in full, with the rest retrieved from reference TRBV19 and TRBJ2-1, is DGGITQSPKYLFRKEGQNVTLSCEQNLNHDAMYWYRQDPGQGLRLIYYSQIVNDFQKGDIAEGYSVSREKKESFPLTVTSAQKNPTAFYLCASSTDRGIYNEQFFGPGTRLTVL.

This clone was detected a few times. The rearrangement links TRBV6-8 to TRBJ2-6; D unclear. Germline V gene lookup returns CDR1 MNHGY and CDR2 SAAAGT. V lost 0 bases, J lost 1 base, and 7 bases lay in between. CDR3 length: 16 amino acids. Here the CDR3 reads CASSYSFTSGANVLTF. The CDR3 DNA is TGTGCCAGCAGTTACTCGTTCACATCTGGGGCCAACGTCCTGACTTTC.

There are a few counts of this clone. V is TRBV19 and J is TRBJ1-5, with 9 nucleotides matching TRBD1. Germline loops: CDR1 LNHDA, CDR2 SQIVND (reference sequence). This CDR3 is built from 14 residues. Trimming at V came to 8 bases and at J to 8 bases, leaving 10 bases not matched to a gene. The CDR3 region is CASQPRTGEKPQHF. CDR3 sequence (DNA): TGTGCCAGTCAGCCTAGGACAGGGGAGAAGCCCCAGCATTTT. Using reference TRBV19 and TRBJ1-5 for the parts outside the CDR3, the full variable domain is DGGITQSPKYLFRKEGQNVTLSCEQNLNHDAMYWYRQDPGQGLRLIYYSQIVNDFQKGDIAEGYSVSREKKESFPLTVTSAQKNPTAFYLCASQPRTGEKPQHFGDGTRLSIL.

Relative to its sample, this clone is medium-sized (0.01 to 0.1%). The CDR3 bases are TGTGCCAGCAGCTTAACTCCAGGACAGCCTGAAGCTTTCTTT. Encoded protein: CASSLTPGQPEAFF. The chain has TRBV11-3 and TRBJ1-1; TRBD1 might be the D (6 bases). V was clipped by 2 bases and J by 6 bases, with 13 bases between them. The CDR3 sequence is 14 residues long. The germline V gene has CDR1 SGHNT and CDR2 YENEEA.

The genes are TRBV6-7 and TRBJ1-2; TRBD1 agrees at 7 bases. Being an ORF, TRBV6-7 has a function that is uncertain. This CDR3 is 17 amino acids long. The trim removed 0 bases at V and 5 bases at J, leaving 12 bases unmatched. The CDR3 DNA is TGTGCCAGCAGTTACTCCTCCCCGGGACAGCTACCATATGGCTACACCTTC. It is translated as CASSYSSPGQLPYGYTF.

This clone turned up a few times. The chain recombines TRBV11-3 with TRBJ1-1; weak D call: TRBD1 (5 bases). The CDR3 runs to 15 residues. Deletions cut 3 bases from V and 5 bases from J, with 16 bases between. In germline, CDR1 is SGHNT, CDR2 YENEEA. For the CDR3, the DNA is TGTGCCAGCAGCTTCTCCGGTGGGGCGGGGACTGAAGCTTTCTTT. This codes for CASSFSGGAGTEAFF.

This clone was seen only a few times. The V call is TRBV11-3, the J call TRBJ1-1, with D possibly being TRBD1 (5 bases). In germline, CDR1 is SGHNT, CDR2 YENEEA. The CDR3 contains 16 residues. V was shortened by 5 bases and J by 0 bases, with 16 bases between the two germline ends. The CDR3 protein is CASSIQLQAMNTEAFF. The CDR3 DNA is TGTGCCAGCAGCATACAGTTACAGGCCATGAACACTGAAGCTTTCTTT.

The CDR3 bases are TGCAGCGTGGCGACAGGAAAAGACACTGAAGCTTTCTTT. Translating it yields CSVATGKDTEAFF. The chain links TRBV29-1 to TRBJ1-1; D possibly corresponds to TRBD1 (6 bases). The ends were cut back, 6 bases at V and 3 bases at J, with 14 bases in the middle. The CDR3 spans 13 residues. Germline lookup yields CDR1 SQVTM and CDR2 ANQGSEA.

The V gene is TRBV23-1, the J gene TRBJ2-6, with a weak D call TRBD1 (5 bases). TRBV23-1 is recorded as an ORF, its role being uncertain. The CDR3 is 18 amino acids. Trimming shortened V by 6 bases and J by 0 bases, and 18 bases separated the two germline ends. In nucleotides, the CDR3 is TGCGCCAGCAGCCAAGAGACAGCCGGAATCTCTGGGGCCAACGTCCTGACTTTC. As protein: CASSQETAGISGANVLTF.

This chain joins TRBV6-8 and TRBJ1-3; 7 bases are a match to TRBD1. Germline V CDR1 and CDR2: MNHGY, SAAAGT. J gave up 4 bases and V 5 bases, and 5 bases lay outside the gene matches. This CDR3 spans 14 amino acids. This CDR3 is CASSIGTAGNTIYF. CDR3 nucleotide sequence: TGTGCCAGCAGTATAGGGACAGCGGGAAACACCATATATTTT.

This clone is judged medium-sized. This chain links TRBV9 with TRBJ1-6; 8 nucleotides line up with TRBD1. The CDR3 covers 14 residues. J gave up 9 bases and V 4 bases, and 6 bases lay outside the gene matches. From germline, CDR1 is SGDLS and CDR2 YYNGEE. The CDR3 DNA follows: TGTGCCAGCAGCACCTTCACAGGGGGTTCACCCCTCCACTTT. It yields the protein CASSTFTGGSPLHF.

This clone was counted between two and nine times. The DNA for the CDR3 is TGTGCCAGCAGAATCCCTACCGACGAGCAGTACTTC. Translating gives CASRIPTDEQYF. J is TRBJ2-7 and V is TRBV6-8; the D is unclear. The CDR3 loop spans 12 amino acids. The germline CDR1 and CDR2 sequences are MNHGY and SAAAGT. Trimming left V 6 bases short and J 5 bases short, with 11 bases between.

The rearrangement links TRBV9 to TRBJ1-3, with D tentatively TRBD1 (5 bases). The CDR3 is 14 amino acids. Germline-derived CDR1 and CDR2 are SGDLS and YYNGEE. V lost 5 bases and J lost 2, with 11 bases in between. CDR3 sequence: CASRPGTAGNTIYF. The CDR3 DNA is TGTGCCAGCAGACCCGGGACCGCTGGAAACACCATATATTTT.

The rearrangement uses TRBV9 and TRBJ2-5; D is possibly TRBD2 (6 bases). Between the trimmed V and J ends, which lost 4 bases and 5 bases, there was a span of 15 bases. Germline loops: CDR1 SGDLS, CDR2 YYNGEE. This CDR3 spans 14 amino acids. CDR3 amino acids: CASSSGTPYETQYF. The CDR3 DNA follows: TGTGCCAGCAGCTCAGGGACTCCGTACGAGACCCAGTACTTC.